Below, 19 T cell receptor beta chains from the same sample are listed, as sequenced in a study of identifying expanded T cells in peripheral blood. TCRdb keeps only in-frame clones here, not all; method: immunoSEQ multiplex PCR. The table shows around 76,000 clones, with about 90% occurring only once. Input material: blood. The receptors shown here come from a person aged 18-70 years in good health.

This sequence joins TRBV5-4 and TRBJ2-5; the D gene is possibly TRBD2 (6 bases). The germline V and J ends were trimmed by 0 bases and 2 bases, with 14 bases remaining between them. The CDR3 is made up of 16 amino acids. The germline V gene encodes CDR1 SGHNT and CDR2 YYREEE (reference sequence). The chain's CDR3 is CASSLALANSQETQYF. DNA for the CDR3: TGTGCCAGCAGCTTGGCCCTAGCGAACTCACAAGAGACCCAGTACTTC.

The CDR3 nucleotides are TGCGCCAGCAGCCAATGGCTAGCCGGAGAGACCCAGTACTTC. Residues: CASSQWLAGETQYF. The J gene is TRBJ2-5, the V gene TRBV4-1; a possible D gene is TRBD2 (5 bases). The CDR3 spans 14 residues. V was cut by 2 bases and J by 4 bases, with 11 bases left in between. The germline V gene encodes CDR1 MGHRA and CDR2 YSYEKL.

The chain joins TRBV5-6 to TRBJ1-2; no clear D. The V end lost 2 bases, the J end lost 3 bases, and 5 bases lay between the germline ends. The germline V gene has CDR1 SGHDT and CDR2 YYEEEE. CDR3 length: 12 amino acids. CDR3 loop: CASSLDDYGYTF. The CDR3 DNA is TGTGCCAGCAGCTTAGATGACTATGGCTACACCTTC.

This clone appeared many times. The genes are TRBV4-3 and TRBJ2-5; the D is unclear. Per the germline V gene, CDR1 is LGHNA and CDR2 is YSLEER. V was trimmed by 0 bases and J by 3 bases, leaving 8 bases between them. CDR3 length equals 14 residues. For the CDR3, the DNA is TGCGCCAGCAGCCAAGATACCTCCAAAGAGACCCAGTACTTC. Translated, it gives CASSQDTSKETQYF.

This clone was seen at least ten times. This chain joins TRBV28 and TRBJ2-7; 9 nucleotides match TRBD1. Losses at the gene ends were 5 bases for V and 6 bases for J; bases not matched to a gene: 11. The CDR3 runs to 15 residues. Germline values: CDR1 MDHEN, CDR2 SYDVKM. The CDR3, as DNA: TGTGCCAGCAGTGGAACCGGGACAGGGCTTCGCGAGCAGTACTTC. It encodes CASSGTGTGLREQYF.

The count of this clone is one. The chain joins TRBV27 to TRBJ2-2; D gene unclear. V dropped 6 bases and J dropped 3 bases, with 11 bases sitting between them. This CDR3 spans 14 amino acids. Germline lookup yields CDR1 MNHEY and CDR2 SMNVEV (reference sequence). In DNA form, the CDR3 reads TGTGCCAGCAGACGTGACACTTACACCGGGGAGCTGTTTTTT. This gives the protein CASRRDTYTGELFF.

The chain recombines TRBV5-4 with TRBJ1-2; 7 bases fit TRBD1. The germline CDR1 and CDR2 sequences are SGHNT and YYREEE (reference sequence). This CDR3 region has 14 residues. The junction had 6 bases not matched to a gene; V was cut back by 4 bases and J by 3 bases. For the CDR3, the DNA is TGTGCCAGCAGCCAACCGACAGGGTACTATGGCTACACCTTC. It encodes CASSQPTGYYGYTF.

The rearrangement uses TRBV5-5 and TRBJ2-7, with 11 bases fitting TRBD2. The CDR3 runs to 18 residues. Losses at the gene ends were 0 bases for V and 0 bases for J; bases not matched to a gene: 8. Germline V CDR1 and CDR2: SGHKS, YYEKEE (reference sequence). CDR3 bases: TGTGCCAGCAGCTTGGAGCTAGCGGGGGGCCCTAGCTCCTACGAGCAGTACTTC. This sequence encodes CASSLELAGGPSSYEQYF.

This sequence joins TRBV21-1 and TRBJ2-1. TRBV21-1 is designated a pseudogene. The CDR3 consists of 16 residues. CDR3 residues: CASSHRAPSSYNEQFF. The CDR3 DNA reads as TGTGCCAGCAGCCATAGGGCTCCGAGCTCCTACAATGAGCAGTTCTTC.

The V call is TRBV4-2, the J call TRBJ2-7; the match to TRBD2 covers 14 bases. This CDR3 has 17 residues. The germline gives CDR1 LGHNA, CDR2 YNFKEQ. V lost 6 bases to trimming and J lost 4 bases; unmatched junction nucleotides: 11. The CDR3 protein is CASSLNLGTSGSYEQYF. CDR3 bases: TGTGCCAGCAGTCTAAATCTCGGGACTAGCGGGAGTTACGAGCAGTACTTC.

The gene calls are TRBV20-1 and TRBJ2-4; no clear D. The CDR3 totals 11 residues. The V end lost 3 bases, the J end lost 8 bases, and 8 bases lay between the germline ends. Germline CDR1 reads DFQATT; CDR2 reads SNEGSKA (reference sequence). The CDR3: CSARLTDIQYF. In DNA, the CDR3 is TGCAGTGCTAGGCTTACTGACATTCAGTACTTC.

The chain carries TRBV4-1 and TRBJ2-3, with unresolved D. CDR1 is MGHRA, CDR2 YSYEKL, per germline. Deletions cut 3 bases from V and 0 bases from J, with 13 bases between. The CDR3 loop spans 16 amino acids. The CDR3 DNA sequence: TGCGCCAGCAGCCATCCCGTCTTATCTAGCACAGATACGCAGTATTTT. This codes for CASSHPVLSSTDTQYF.

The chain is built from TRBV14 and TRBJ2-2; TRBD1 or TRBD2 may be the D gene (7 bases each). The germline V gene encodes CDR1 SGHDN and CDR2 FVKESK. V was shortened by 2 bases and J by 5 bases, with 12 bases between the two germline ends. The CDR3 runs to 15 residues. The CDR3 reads CASSQSGGATGELFF. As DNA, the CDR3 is TGTGCCAGCAGCCAATCAGGGGGGGCAACCGGGGAGCTGTTTTTT.

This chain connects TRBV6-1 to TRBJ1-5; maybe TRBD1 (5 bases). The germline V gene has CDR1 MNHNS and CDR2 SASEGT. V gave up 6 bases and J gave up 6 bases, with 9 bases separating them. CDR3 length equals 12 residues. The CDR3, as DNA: TGTGCCAGCAGCAGGGTTTCTCAGCCCCAGCATTTT. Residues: CASSRVSQPQHF.

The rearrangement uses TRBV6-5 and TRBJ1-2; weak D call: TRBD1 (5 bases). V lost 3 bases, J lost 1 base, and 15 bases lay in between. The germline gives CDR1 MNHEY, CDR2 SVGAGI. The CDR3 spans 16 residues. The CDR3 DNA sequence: TGTGCCAGCAGTTATGCTTGGACAAGCCATAACTATGGCTACACCTTC. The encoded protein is CASSYAWTSHNYGYTF.

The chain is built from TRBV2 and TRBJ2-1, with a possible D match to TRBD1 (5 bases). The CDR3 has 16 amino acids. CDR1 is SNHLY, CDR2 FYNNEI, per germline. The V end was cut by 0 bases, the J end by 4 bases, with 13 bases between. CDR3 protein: CASSEARDRPYNEQFF. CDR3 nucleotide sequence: TGTGCCAGCAGTGAAGCGCGAGACAGACCATACAATGAGCAGTTCTTC. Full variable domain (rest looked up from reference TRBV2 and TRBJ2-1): EPEVTQTPSHQVTQMGQEVILRCVPISNHLYFYWYRQILGQKVEFLVSFYNNEISEKSEIFDDQFSVERPDGSNFTLKIRSTKLEDSAMYFCASSEARDRPYNEQFFGPGTRLTVL.

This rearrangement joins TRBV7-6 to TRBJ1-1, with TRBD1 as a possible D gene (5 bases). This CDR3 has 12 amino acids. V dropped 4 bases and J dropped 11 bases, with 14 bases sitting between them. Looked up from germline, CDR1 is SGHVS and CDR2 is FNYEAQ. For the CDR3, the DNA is TGTGCCAGCAGCTCGGGACGTAAAAGGGCTTTCTTT. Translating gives CASSSGRKRAFF.

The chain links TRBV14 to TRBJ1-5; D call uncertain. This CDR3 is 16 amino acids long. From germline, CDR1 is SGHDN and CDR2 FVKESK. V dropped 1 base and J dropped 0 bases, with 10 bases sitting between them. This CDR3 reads CASSQVAGLSNQPQHF. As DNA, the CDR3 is TGTGCCAGCAGCCAAGTTGCTGGGCTTAGCAATCAGCCCCAGCATTTT.

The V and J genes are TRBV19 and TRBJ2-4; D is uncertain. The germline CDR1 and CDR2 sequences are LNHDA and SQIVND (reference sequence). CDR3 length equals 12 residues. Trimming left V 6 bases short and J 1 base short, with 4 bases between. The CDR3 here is CASRGAKNIQYF. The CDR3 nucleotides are TGTGCCAGTAGGGGGGCCAAAAACATTCAGTACTTC.